This paragraph reports one T cell receptor beta chain. The antigen is unknown. The PCR was carried out with 60 Vbeta primers and 13 Jbeta primers. Data came from immunoSEQ multiplex PCR; TCRdb stores just in-frame clones and leaves some out. The data hold fewer than 200,000 clones, with approximately 85% observed a single time. This specimen belongs to a study of cytomegalovirus exposure and HLA in healthy donors. The CDR3 is made up of 18 amino acids. Trimming cost V 1 base and J 2 bases, with 20 bases left between them. The germline gives CDR1 MGHRA, CDR2 YSYEKL. General observations from the study: A later analysis, which compared TCR beta chains of equal frequency, found the HLA-associated ones more clonally expanded. For most TCR beta V segments, an earlier analysis put the productive rate at about 87% or about 30% of the time. Most TCR sequences were rare, but some public TCRs occurred in many donors.

This clonotype originated in a man aged 30 to 45 in good health and CMV-seropositive. The sample was PBMCs. V is TRBV4-1 and J is TRBJ2-5; TRBD1 might be the D (6 bases). The CDR3 loop reads CASSQVREFVGTQETQYF. Written as DNA, the CDR3 is TGCGCCAGCAGCCAAGTAAGGGAATTCGTCGGGACACAAGAGACCCAGTACTTC.